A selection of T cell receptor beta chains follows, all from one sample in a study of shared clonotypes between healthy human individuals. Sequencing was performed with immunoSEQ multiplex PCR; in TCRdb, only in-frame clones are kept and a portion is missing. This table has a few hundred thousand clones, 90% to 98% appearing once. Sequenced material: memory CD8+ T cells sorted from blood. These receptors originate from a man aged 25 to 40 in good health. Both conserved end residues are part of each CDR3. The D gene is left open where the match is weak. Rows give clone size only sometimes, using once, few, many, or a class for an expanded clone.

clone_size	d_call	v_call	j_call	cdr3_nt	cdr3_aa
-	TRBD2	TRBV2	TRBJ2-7	TGTGCCAGCAGTGGCCAAGGACAGGGTGTAAGGACTAGCGGGAGCCCATACTACGAGCAGTACTTC	CASSGQGQGVRTSGSPYYEQYF
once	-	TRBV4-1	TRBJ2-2	TGCGCCAGCAGCCTACGTAGCGGAGCGAACACCGGGGAGCTGTTTTTT	CASSLRSGANTGELFF
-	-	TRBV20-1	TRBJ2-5	TGCAGTGTAGGTCTAGGGGAGACCCAGTACTTC	CSVGLGETQYF
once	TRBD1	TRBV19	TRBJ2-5	TGTGCCAGTAGTATAAGGGACAGGGGACAGACCCAGTACTTC	CASSIRDRGQTQYF
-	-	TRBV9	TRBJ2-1	TGTGCCAGCAGCGTAGCTACTAGAGAATCCTACAATGAGCAGTTCTTC	CASSVATRESYNEQFF
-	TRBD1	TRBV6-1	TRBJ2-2	TGTGCCAGCAGTGAATGGACAGGGGGCCGCACCGGGGAGCTGTTTTTT	CASSEWTGGRTGELFF
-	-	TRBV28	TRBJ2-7	TGTGCCAGCAGTTTAACAGCGAGCTCCTACGAGCAGTACTTC	CASSLTASSYEQYF
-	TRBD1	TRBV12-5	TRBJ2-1	TGTGCTAGTGGTTTGGTACTCAGGGGGCGAGGTGAGCAGTTCTTC	CASGLVLRGRGEQFF
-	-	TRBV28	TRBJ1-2	TGTGCCAGCCTGGGACAAATAGTCTACTATGGCTACACCTTC	CASLGQIVYYGYTF
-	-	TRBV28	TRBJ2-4	TGTGCCAGCAGTTTTAGCCACGTAGCCAAAAACATTCAGTACTTC	CASSFSHVAKNIQYF
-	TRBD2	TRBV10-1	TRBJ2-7	TGCGCCAGCAGTGACCCGGGACTAAGCTACGAGCAGTACTTC	CASSDPGLSYEQYF
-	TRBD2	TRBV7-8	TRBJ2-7	TGTGCCAGCAGCTTATATACTAGCGGGAGCCCCTACGAGCAGTACTTC	CASSLYTSGSPYEQYF
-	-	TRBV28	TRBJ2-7	TGTGCCAGCAGTTCAGGGGTACCGTACGAGCAGTACTTC	CASSSGVPYEQYF
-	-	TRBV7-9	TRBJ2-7	TGTGCCAGCAGCCCGGGGGTGGGAGTCTGGTCCTACGAGCAGTACTTC	CASSPGVGVWSYEQYF